These 15 T cell receptor beta chains came from one sample sequenced in a study of siplizumab effects on memory and regulatory T cells. The assay was immunoSEQ multiplex PCR, and TCRdb's table has in-frame clones only and misses some. The sample holds about 94,000 clones, 94% seen once. Input material: non-Treg CD4+ T cells sorted from blood. The receptors stem from a human donor in good health.

The chain combines TRBV5-1 with TRBJ2-1, with 12 bases identical to TRBD2. Germline V gene data show CDR1 as SGHRS and CDR2 as YFSETQ. The V and J ends lost 5 bases and 6 bases, in that order; junction bases with no gene match: 9. The CDR3 consists of 16 residues. The CDR3 here is CASSRTGTSGSNEQFF. Written as DNA, the CDR3 is TGCGCCAGCAGTCGTACCGGGACTAGCGGGTCCAATGAGCAGTTCTTC. Based on the CDR3 plus reference TRBV5-1 and TRBJ2-1, the full variable domain is KAGVTQTPRYLIKTRGQQVTLSCSPISGHRSVSWYQQTPGQGLQFLFEYFSETQRNKGNFPGRFSGRQFSNSRSEMNVSTLELGDSALYLCASSRTGTSGSNEQFFGPGTRLTVL.

The rearrangement links TRBV5-1 to TRBJ1-1; D is possibly TRBD1 (5 bases). CDR3 length: 12 amino acids. The germline CDR1 and CDR2 sequences are SGHRS and YFSETQ. V was cut by 5 bases and J by 6 bases, with 11 bases left in between. CDR3 DNA sequence: TGCGCCAGCAGTTCAGGGCCTCCTGAAGCTTTCTTT. Translated: CASSSGPPEAFF. The full variable domain, its missing parts supplied by reference TRBV5-1 and TRBJ1-1, is KAGVTQTPRYLIKTRGQQVTLSCSPISGHRSVSWYQQTPGQGLQFLFEYFSETQRNKGNFPGRFSGRQFSNSRSEMNVSTLELGDSALYLCASSSGPPEAFFGQGTRLTVV.

The chain carries TRBV11-3 and TRBJ2-1, with 13 positions matching TRBD2. The CDR3 is 19 residues long. V shed 5 bases and J 0 bases; nucleotides not matched to a gene: 10. In germline, CDR1 is SGHNT, CDR2 YENEEA. CDR3 amino acids: CASSLRLAGGDSSYNEQFF. CDR3 sequence (DNA): TGTGCCAGCAGCCTCAGACTAGCGGGAGGTGATAGCTCCTACAATGAGCAGTTCTTC.

The V gene is TRBV9, the J gene TRBJ2-2; possibly TRBD1 for D (6 bases). V was pared by 4 bases and J by 7 bases, with 14 bases between. There are 14 residues in the CDR3. CDR1 and CDR2 (germline): SGDLS, YYNGEE. Here the CDR3 reads CASSSVQQGGELFF. CDR3 bases: TGTGCCAGCAGCTCCGTCCAACAGGGCGGGGAGCTGTTTTTT. The complete variable domain, with remaining parts taken from reference TRBV9 and TRBJ2-2, reads DSGVTQTPKHLITATGQRVTLRCSPRSGDLSVYWYQQSLDQGLQFLIQYYNGEERAKGNILERFSAQQFPDLHSELNLSSLELGDSALYFCASSSVQQGGELFFGEGSRLTVL.

The chain has TRBV14 and TRBJ1-4, with D possibly matching TRBD1 (6 bases). The germline V gene has CDR1 SGHDN and CDR2 FVKESK. V was trimmed by 1 base and J by 10 bases, leaving 19 bases between them. The CDR3 runs 16 residues. The CDR3 DNA reads as TGTGCCAGCAGCCAAGTTCTGGACAGCATAGTGGGAAAACTGTTTTTT. This encodes CASSQVLDSIVGKLFF. Together with reference TRBV14 and TRBJ1-4, the CDR3 gives the full variable domain: EAGVTQFPSHSVIEKGQTVTLRCDPISGHDNLYWYRRVMGKEIKFLLHFVKESKQDESGMPNNRFLAERTGGTYSTLKVQPAELEDSGVYFCASSQVLDSIVGKLFFGSGTQLSVL.

The rearrangement uses TRBV7-2 and TRBJ1-2; a weak D match, TRBD1 (5 bases). In germline, CDR1 is SGHTA, CDR2 FQGNSA. The CDR3 spans 12 residues. V gave up 5 bases and J gave up 8 bases, with 12 bases separating them. CDR3 DNA: TGTGCCAGCAGCACCGGACATTGGGGCTACACCTTC. This sequence encodes CASSTGHWGYTF. The full variable domain, rest sourced from reference TRBV7-2 and TRBJ1-2, is GAGVSQSPSNKVTEKGKDVELRCDPISGHTALYWYRQSLGQGLEFLIYFQGNSAPDKSGLPSDRFSAERTGGSVSTLTIQRTQQEDSAVYLCASSTGHWGYTFGSGTRLTVV.

The gene calls are TRBV6-1 and TRBJ1-2; D remains unclear. This CDR3 contains 14 residues. Looked up from germline, CDR1 is MNHNS and CDR2 is SASEGT. The ends were cut back, 2 bases at V and 2 bases at J, with 9 bases in the middle. CDR3 nucleotide sequence: TGTGCCAGCAGTGAAAATTCAGCCAACTATGGCTACACCTTC. Its protein is CASSENSANYGYTF.

The rearrangement joins TRBV12-5 to TRBJ2-1; 10 positions match TRBD2. Germline-derived CDR1 and CDR2 are LGHNT and FRNRAP. The CDR3 covers 16 residues. V was clipped by 2 bases and J by 6 bases; unmatched bases: 7. The CDR3 sequence: CASGLRLAGVRNEQFF. The DNA of the CDR3 is TGTGCTAGTGGTTTGAGGCTAGCGGGAGTCCGCAATGAGCAGTTCTTC.

The CDR3 protein is CASSPTDSATNEKLFF. The CDR3 DNA reads as TGTGCCAGCAGCCCAACCGACAGTGCAACTAATGAAAAACTGTTTTTT. The chain uses TRBV7-6 and TRBJ1-4; a possible D gene is TRBD1 (5 bases). CDR1 SGHVS and CDR2 FNYEAQ come from the germline V gene. This CDR3 region has 16 residues. Trimming shortened V by 5 bases and J by 0 bases, and 13 bases separated the two germline ends.

The chain couples TRBV21-1 to TRBJ2-7. TRBV21-1 is a documented pseudogene. The CDR3 runs 16 residues. As DNA, the CDR3 is TGTGCCAGCAGCAAAGGACCCAGCCGGCGTTTCTACGAGCAGTACTTC. Amino acids: CASSKGPSRRFYEQYF.

The chain is built from TRBV11-3 and TRBJ2-3, with 7 bases aligning to TRBD2. Germline lookup yields CDR1 SGHNT and CDR2 YENEEA. The CDR3 consists of 13 residues. The V gene end was trimmed by 10 bases and the J gene end by 0 bases; junction bases not matched to a gene: 4. The CDR3 protein is CATSAGSTDTQYF. CDR3 DNA sequence: TGTGCCACCTCAGCGGGAAGCACAGATACGCAGTATTTT.

V is TRBV18 and J is TRBJ2-5; D may match TRBD1 or TRBD2 (5 bases each). V lost 3 bases and J 5 bases, leaving 10 bases between the germline ends. The CDR3 has 13 residues. Germline CDR1 is KGHSH and CDR2 is LQKENI. Here the CDR3 reads CASSPTGRETQYF. CDR3 sequence (DNA): TGTGCCAGCTCACCTACGGGGCGGGAGACCCAGTACTTC.

The chain recombines TRBV20-1 with TRBJ2-5; possibly TRBD1 for D (5 bases). Germline V CDR1 and CDR2: DFQATT, SNEGSKA (reference sequence). CDR3 size: 11 residues. Written as DNA, the CDR3 is TGCAGGAGTAGGGGCGAGGAGACCCAGTACTTC. Translated: CRSRGEETQYF.

This clone was seen once. V is TRBV9 and J is TRBJ2-2; TRBD1 might be the D (5 bases). With 4 bases removed from V and 0 bases from J, the gap between germline ends came to 16 bases. CDR1 SGDLS and CDR2 YYNGEE come from the germline V gene. CDR3 length: 17 residues. In DNA, the CDR3 is TGTGCCAGCAGCCGCCTAACAGGAACATCGAACACCGGGGAGCTGTTTTTT. Residues: CASSRLTGTSNTGELFF.

The J gene is TRBJ1-2, the V gene TRBV18, with D perhaps TRBD1 (5 bases). Trimming pared 3 bases from V and 6 bases from J, leaving 11 bases between. CDR3 length equals 13 residues. CDR1 is KGHSH, CDR2 LQKENI, per germline. CDR3 region: CASSPKQVHGYTF. The CDR3 coding sequence is TGTGCCAGCTCACCCAAACAGGTCCATGGCTACACCTTC.